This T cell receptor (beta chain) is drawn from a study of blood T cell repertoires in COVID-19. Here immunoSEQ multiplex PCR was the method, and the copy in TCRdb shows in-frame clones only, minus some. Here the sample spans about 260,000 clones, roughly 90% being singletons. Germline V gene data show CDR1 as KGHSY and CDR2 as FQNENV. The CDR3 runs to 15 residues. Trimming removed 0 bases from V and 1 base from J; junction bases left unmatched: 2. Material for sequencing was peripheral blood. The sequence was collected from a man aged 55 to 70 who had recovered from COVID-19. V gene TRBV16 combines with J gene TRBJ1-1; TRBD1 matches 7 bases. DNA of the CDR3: TGTGCCAGCAGCCAATCCCGGGACAGGAACACTGAAGCTTTCTTT. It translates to CASSQSRDRNTEAFF.